The 31 T cell receptor beta chains in this list originate from one sample, sequenced in a study of cytomegalovirus exposure and HLA in healthy donors. With 60 Vbeta and 13 Jbeta primers, the PCR was carried out. Here immunoSEQ multiplex PCR was the method, and the copy in TCRdb shows in-frame clones only, minus some. Of roughly 150,000 clones in the sample, around 83% were seen once. The specimen sequenced was PBMCs. The receptors here all came from a man between 25 and 39 years old in good health and CMV-seropositive.

This chain joins TRBV19 and TRBJ1-1; tentative D call: TRBD1 (5 bases). The germline gives CDR1 LNHDA, CDR2 SQIVND (reference sequence). The CDR3 has 15 amino acids. The V end was cut by 3 bases, the J end by 1 base, with 12 bases between. CDR3 nucleotide sequence: TGTGCCAGTAGTATTTGGGGGGAGACGAACACTGAAGCTTTCTTT. Residues: CASSIWGETNTEAFF.

J is TRBJ1-6 and V is TRBV27, with TRBD1 matching 9 bases. The CDR3 is 14 residues long. Germline lookup yields CDR1 MNHEY and CDR2 SMNVEV (reference sequence). Unmatched junction bases numbered 5, after V lost 5 bases and J lost 9 bases. CDR3 protein: CASSIRQGGSPLHF. The CDR3 nucleotides read TGTGCCAGCAGTATCCGACAGGGGGGTTCACCCCTCCACTTT.

This clone came up once. V and J are TRBV2 and TRBJ2-4, with 10 positions matching TRBD1. V shed 5 bases and J 5 bases; nucleotides not matched to a gene: 3. The CDR3 loop spans 14 amino acids. Germline CDR1 reads SNHLY; CDR2 reads FYNNEI. The CDR3 DNA reads as TGTGCCAGCAGTCCCGGGACAGGGGAAAACATTCAGTACTTC. The encoded protein is CASSPGTGENIQYF.

This clone was counted only a few times. The chain combines TRBV14 with TRBJ1-1; 9 bases line up with TRBD1. V dropped 4 bases and J dropped 1; count of bases not matched to a gene: 4. CDR3 length equals 15 residues. Germline V lookup: CDR1 SGHDN, CDR2 FVKESK. The CDR3 coding sequence is TGTGCCAGCAGCCGACAGGGGGGATGGAACACTGAAGCTTTCTTT. This gives the protein CASSRQGGWNTEAFF.

The chain employs TRBV23-1 and TRBJ2-3; no clear D gene. TRBV23-1 falls under the ORF class, with uncertain function. This CDR3 contains 15 residues. V lost 1 base and J 10 bases, leaving 18 bases between the germline ends. The CDR3 loop is CASSQWSRTNHPQYF. CDR3 nucleotide sequence: TGCGCCAGCAGTCAATGGAGTAGAACAAACCATCCGCAGTATTTT.

This clone is a singleton in its sample. The rearrangement joins TRBV6-5 to TRBJ1-5; TRBD1 might be the D (5 bases). The germline CDR1 and CDR2 sequences are MNHEY and SVGAGI. This CDR3 region has 14 residues. Between the trimmed V and J ends, which lost 6 bases and 2 bases, there was a span of 11 bases. The DNA of the CDR3 is TGTGCCAGCAGACTGGCGGGGGGCAATCAGCCCCAGCATTTT. It specifies CASRLAGGNQPQHF.

This chain uses TRBV27 with TRBJ2-1; D not certain. The CDR3 covers 12 residues. The V end was cut by 3 bases, the J end by 7 bases, with 7 bases between. Germline CDR1 MNHEY, CDR2 SMNVEV (reference sequence). The CDR3: CASSFLNNEQFF. The CDR3 DNA reads TGTGCCAGCAGTTTCCTTAATAATGAGCAGTTCTTC.

The chain combines TRBV4-1 with TRBJ1-5; a weak D match, TRBD1 (5 bases). The CDR3 extends over 13 amino acids. Germline V gene sequence: CDR1 MGHRA, CDR2 YSYEKL. V was clipped by 2 bases and J by 9 bases, with 11 bases between them. In DNA, the CDR3 is TGCGCCAGCAGCCAACTTGGGGGGGTGCCCCAGCATTTT. It yields the protein CASSQLGGVPQHF.

This chain links TRBV5-1 with TRBJ1-4; TRBD1 aligns across 11 bases. The CDR3 totals 16 residues. Trimming took 2 bases from V and 1 from J; bases not matched to a gene: 1. Germline V gives CDR1 SGHRS, CDR2 YFSETQ. CDR3 residues: CASSLGTGGTNEKLFF. The CDR3 DNA sequence: TGCGCCAGCAGCTTAGGGACAGGGGGAACTAATGAAAAACTGTTTTTT.

This rearrangement joins TRBV11-2 to TRBJ2-7; 8 bases map to TRBD1. This CDR3 is 15 amino acids long. Germline trimming cut 1 base from V and 6 bases from J; bases unmatched to any gene: 8. Germline assignment: CDR1 SGHAT and CDR2 FQNNGV. For the CDR3, the DNA is TGTGCCAGCAGCTTAGTGGCAGGGGGCAAAGGCGAGCAGTACTTC. This translates into CASSLVAGGKGEQYF.

J is TRBJ1-2 and V is TRBV19; 7 positions agree with TRBD1. CDR1 is LNHDA, CDR2 SQIVND, per germline (reference sequence). With 3 bases clipped from V and 1 base from J, the junction kept 2 bases outside the gene matches. The CDR3 sequence is 14 residues long. The CDR3 reads CASSIRGNNYGYTF. The CDR3 DNA is TGTGCCAGTAGTATCAGGGGGAATAACTATGGCTACACCTTC.

The chain has TRBV2 and TRBJ1-4; TRBD1 matches 7 bases. J was trimmed by 7 bases and V by 4 bases; bases with no gene match: 6. Germline V gene sequence: CDR1 SNHLY, CDR2 FYNNEI. CDR3 length: 14 residues. This CDR3 is CASSGQGAFEKLFF. The CDR3 nucleotides are TGTGCCAGCAGTGGACAGGGAGCTTTTGAAAAACTGTTTTTT.

In its sample, this clone was seen once. This sequence joins TRBV4-3 and TRBJ2-7; a possible D gene is TRBD1 (5 bases). V lost 4 bases and J lost 5, with 15 bases in between. This CDR3 spans 14 amino acids. CDR1 is LGHNA and CDR2 is YSLEER in the germline V gene. CDR3 in amino acids: CASSLQRGRNEQYF. CDR3 sequence (DNA): TGCGCCAGCAGCCTACAAAGGGGTCGGAACGAGCAGTACTTC.

A word on this clone: One junction end disagrees with the germline gene, perhaps due to a read error. The V and J genes are TRBV7-9 and TRBJ2-2; 8 nucleotides align to TRBD2. CDR3 length: 16 residues. Germline loops: CDR1 SEHNR, CDR2 FQNEAQ (reference sequence). The CDR3 DNA follows: TGTTCCAGCAGCTTAGGAACTAGCGGGAACACCGGGGAGCTGTTTTTT. Translation: CSSSLGTSGNTGELFF.

The chain is built from TRBV5-1 and TRBJ2-5, with 12 nucleotides matching TRBD2. The last part of the DNA fits TRBJ2-7 better; the J call may be wrong. The CDR3 length is 14 residues. The germline CDR1 and CDR2 sequences are SGHRS and YFSETQ. CDR3 bases: TGCGCCAGCAGTCTAGCGGGAGGGTCCTACGAGCAGTACTTC. Translation: CASSLAGGSYEQYF.

The V gene is TRBV6-1, the J gene TRBJ1-1; D might be TRBD1 (5 bases). V was clipped by 3 bases and J by 5 bases, with 16 bases between them. The CDR3 consists of 15 residues. Germline V gives CDR1 MNHNS, CDR2 SASEGT. CDR3 DNA: TGTGCCAGCAGTGATACCCACCGGGGGATGACTGAAGCTTTCTTT. It codes for CASSDTHRGMTEAFF.

This sequence joins TRBV4-2 and TRBJ1-1, with D possibly TRBD1 on 6 matching bases. Germline V CDR1 and CDR2: LGHNA, YNFKEQ. Trimming took off 2 bases at V and 4 bases at J, with 11 bases between the two ends. The CDR3 extends over 14 amino acids. DNA of the CDR3: TGTGCCAGCAGCCAATCCGAGGACAGCACTGAAGCTTTCTTT. Encoded protein: CASSQSEDSTEAFF.

This clone was seen a few times. The chain recombines TRBV7-9 with TRBJ1-1, with TRBD1 as a possible D gene (5 bases). V shed 2 bases and J shed 1 base, with 8 bases lying between them. Germline loops: CDR1 SEHNR, CDR2 FQNEAQ (reference sequence). The CDR3 covers 14 residues. Here the CDR3 reads CASSLIQANTEAFF. Here the CDR3 DNA reads TGTGCCAGCAGCTTAATACAGGCGAACACTGAAGCTTTCTTT.

The chain combines TRBV7-2 with TRBJ2-1, with D perhaps matching TRBD2 (7 bases). Germline CDR1 and CDR2: SGHTA and FQGNSA. Trimming removed 5 bases from V and 4 bases from J, with 15 bases in between. The CDR3 sequence is 15 residues long. The CDR3 region is CASSPRGRAYNEQFF. CDR3 DNA: TGTGCCAGCAGCCCGCGGGGGCGGGCTTACAATGAGCAGTTCTTC.

V and J are TRBV4-1 and TRBJ2-2; 9 bases fit TRBD2. Unmatched junction bases numbered 11, after V lost 3 bases and J lost 3 bases. The germline CDR1 and CDR2 sequences are MGHRA and YSYEKL. CDR3 length: 18 residues. DNA of the CDR3: TGCGCCAGCAGCCAGGAGCGGGAGGACCCGCTTTACACCGGGGAGCTGTTTTTT. This sequence encodes CASSQEREDPLYTGELFF.

The chain is built from TRBV6-5 and TRBJ2-5; 9 bases agree with TRBD1. Germline values: CDR1 MNHEY, CDR2 SVGAGI. CDR3 size: 15 residues. V shed 6 bases, J shed 5 bases, and the junction held 10 bases outside the gene matches. The CDR3, as DNA: TGTGCCAGCAGATCCTACAGGGGGCGCGGGGAGACCCAGTACTTC. This sequence encodes CASRSYRGRGETQYF.

This clone was seen only a few times. The chain links TRBV29-1 to TRBJ1-1; D is perhaps TRBD1 (5 bases). The V gene lost 4 bases and the J gene lost 3 bases, with 6 bases spanning the gap. This CDR3 has 11 amino acids. Germline V gene lookup returns CDR1 SQVTM and CDR2 ANQGSEA. DNA of the CDR3: TGCAGCGTTGCGGGGGACACTGAAGCTTTCTTT. Translation gives CSVAGDTEAFF.

The chain joins TRBV4-1 to TRBJ2-7; maybe TRBD2 (6 bases). CDR1 and CDR2 from the germline V gene are MGHRA and YSYEKL. CDR3 length: 13 residues. V gave up 1 base and J gave up 5 bases, with 9 bases separating them. CDR3 sequence: CASSQVGGDEQYF. In DNA form, the CDR3 reads TGCGCCAGCAGCCAAGTTGGAGGGGACGAGCAGTACTTC.

This CDR3 is CASRLRGSNYGYTF. CDR3 in DNA: TGTGCCAGCAGGTTACGGGGGTCTAACTATGGCTACACCTTC. The chain joins TRBV2 to TRBJ1-2, with D tentatively TRBD1 (5 bases). From germline, CDR1 is SNHLY and CDR2 FYNNEI. V was pared by 6 bases and J by 0 bases, with 11 bases between. The CDR3 runs 14 residues.

The chain is built from TRBV5-4 and TRBJ2-7; tentative D call: TRBD2 (6 bases). The germline CDR1 and CDR2 sequences are SGHNT and YYREEE (reference sequence). The CDR3 sequence is 13 residues long. Trimming left V 0 bases short and J 5 bases short, with 9 bases between. The CDR3 loop is CASSLGLDNEQYF. The DNA for the CDR3 is TGTGCCAGCAGCTTGGGACTAGACAACGAGCAGTACTTC.

V is TRBV6-1 and J is TRBJ1-1; D may be TRBD1 (5 bases). CDR1 is MNHNS, CDR2 SASEGT, per germline. Trimming removed 4 bases from V and 1 base from J, with 7 bases in between. The CDR3 contains 13 residues. Here the CDR3 reads CASSARENTEAFF. CDR3 DNA: TGTGCCAGCAGTGCCAGGGAGAACACTGAAGCTTTCTTT.

In the case of this clone: A read error may account for a junction end that differs from germline. The rearrangement links TRBV7-7 to TRBJ2-1; TRBD2 matches 7 bases. Looked up from germline, CDR1 is SSHAT and CDR2 is FNYEAQ (reference sequence). The CDR3 has 15 amino acids. The CDR3 DNA reads TGTGCTAGCAGCTCCTCAGCGGGGCTCTACAATGAGCAGTTCTTC. It encodes CASSSSAGLYNEQFF.

In DNA form, the CDR3 reads TGTGCCAGCAGCTCCCGAGCGGGAGTAAACACCGGGGAGCTGTTTTTT. It codes for CASSSRAGVNTGELFF. This chain joins TRBV7-2 and TRBJ2-2, with TRBD2 matching over 8 bases. The germline V gene encodes CDR1 SGHTA and CDR2 FQGNSA. J lost 2 bases, V lost 4 bases, and 6 bases had no gene match. This CDR3 region has 16 residues. The variable domain in full, with the rest retrieved from reference TRBV7-2 and TRBJ2-2, is GAGVSQSPSNKVTEKGKDVELRCDPISGHTALYWYRQSLGQGLEFLIYFQGNSAPDKSGLPSDRFSAERTGGSVSTLTIQRTQQEDSAVYLCASSSRAGVNTGELFFGEGSRLTVL.

V usage is TRBV6-6 and J usage is TRBJ2-2; D possibly corresponds to TRBD2 (6 bases). The CDR3 runs 16 residues. V lost 6 bases, J lost 7 bases, and 21 bases lay in between. Germline V lookup: CDR1 MNHNY, CDR2 SVGAGI (reference sequence). The CDR3 nucleotides read TGTGCCAGCAGACGCGGGCGGGACTCTGGGAACGGGGAGCTGTTTTTT. Translating it yields CASRRGRDSGNGELFF.

The V and J genes are TRBV18 and TRBJ1-5; tentative D call: TRBD1 (5 bases). V lost 6 bases and J lost 0, with 12 bases in between. The CDR3 loop spans 15 amino acids. The germline gives CDR1 KGHSH, CDR2 LQKENI. DNA for the CDR3: TGTGCCAGCTCCTTGACAGAGAGTAGCAATCAGCCCCAGCATTTT. Amino acids: CASSLTESSNQPQHF.

This rearrangement joins TRBV9 to TRBJ2-7; no clear D gene. The CDR3 is 13 amino acids. Trimming took 4 bases from V and 5 from J, leaving 13 bases between them. Germline CDR1 is SGDLS and CDR2 is YYNGEE. The CDR3 DNA sequence: TGTGCCAGCAGCATTAATCTGGGCAACGAGCAGTACTTC. It codes for CASSINLGNEQYF.